These 14 T cell receptor beta chains were all obtained from the same sample, sequenced in a study of blood T cell repertoires in COVID-19 (dated by TCRdb to the early 2020s). Preparation of the library involved the immunoSEQ multiplex PCR assay. Sourced from immuneACCESS, this table was stored by TCRdb with only in-frame sequences that have V and J called. A share of the clones is absent; for the studies checked, an unresolved V gene accounts for under half, and the remainder has no known explanation. This sample comprises 150,000 to 200,000 clones, 85% to 90% of them detected only once. The top ten constitute 6% of the sample. Sequenced material: peripheral blood. These TCRs come from a man between 35 and 55 years old with active or convalescent COVID-19.

The chain combines TRBV28 with TRBJ1-2; 7 bases match TRBD1. V shed 5 bases and J 4 bases; nucleotides not matched to a gene: 7. This CDR3 comprises 14 residues. Germline values: CDR1 MDHEN, CDR2 SYDVKM. CDR3 DNA: TGTGCCAGCAGTCATGAGGGGGCGGGCTATGGCTACACCTTC. Residues: CASSHEGAGYGYTF.

The J gene is TRBJ2-3, the V gene TRBV7-2; 9 positions match TRBD2. With 2 bases clipped from V and 2 bases from J, the junction kept 14 bases outside the gene matches. Germline assignment: CDR1 SGHTA and CDR2 FQGNSA. The CDR3 has 19 amino acids. The CDR3 nucleotides are TGTGCCAGCAGCTTACGTCAGGGCTTAAGCGGGGGGCCCACAGATACGCAGTATTTT. Amino acid sequence: CASSLRQGLSGGPTDTQYF.

This sequence joins TRBV6-5 and TRBJ1-1; D may be TRBD1 (5 bases). V gave up 2 bases and J gave up 4 bases, with 17 bases separating them. This CDR3 contains 16 residues. In germline, CDR1 is MNHEY, CDR2 SVGAGI. The CDR3 here is CASSYAFRVGRTEAFF. The CDR3 region has the DNA TGTGCCAGCAGTTACGCTTTCAGGGTTGGCCGCACTGAAGCTTTCTTT.

The chain links TRBV9 to TRBJ2-5; 13 nucleotides agree with TRBD2. Germline V CDR1 and CDR2: SGDLS, YYNGEE. The junction had 6 bases not matched to a gene; V was cut back by 2 bases and J by 5 bases. The CDR3 loop spans 16 amino acids. CDR3 loop: CASSVTSGGAVETQYF. CDR3 nucleotide sequence: TGTGCCAGCAGCGTCACTAGCGGGGGGGCTGTGGAGACCCAGTACTTC.

V and J are TRBV19 and TRBJ2-7, with 9 positions matching TRBD2. Germline trimming cut 3 bases from V and 3 bases from J; bases unmatched to any gene: 6. The CDR3 runs to 15 residues. Germline lookup yields CDR1 LNHDA and CDR2 SQIVND (reference sequence). CDR3: CASSMGASGDYEQYF. The CDR3 region has the DNA TGTGCCAGTAGTATGGGGGCTAGCGGGGACTACGAGCAGTACTTC. The entire variable domain, with the rest obtained from reference TRBV19 and TRBJ2-7, is as follows: DGGITQSPKYLFRKEGQNVTLSCEQNLNHDAMYWYRQDPGQGLRLIYYSQIVNDFQKGDIAEGYSVSREKKESFPLTVTSAQKNPTAFYLCASSMGASGDYEQYFGPGTRLTVT.

V and J are TRBV2 and TRBJ2-3, with 9 bases aligning to TRBD1. This CDR3 contains 15 residues. The germline V gene has CDR1 SNHLY and CDR2 FYNNEI. The V gene end was trimmed by 4 bases and the J gene end by 0 bases; junction bases not matched to a gene: 2. The CDR3 nucleotides read TGTGCCAGCAGTGTTGGACAGGGGAGCACAGATACGCAGTATTTT. This translates into CASSVGQGSTDTQYF.

J is TRBJ1-5 and V is TRBV2; TRBD1 might be the D (6 bases). The CDR3 is made up of 13 amino acids. V lost 6 bases, J lost 3 bases, and 9 bases lay in between. Germline V gene data show CDR1 as SNHLY and CDR2 as FYNNEI. CDR3 sequence reads: CASRGDINQPQHF. In DNA, the CDR3 is TGTGCCAGCAGGGGGGACATCAATCAGCCCCAGCATTTT.

In its sample, this clone was seen once. The CDR3 loop reads CASSFWQGAGGYTF. The DNA for the CDR3 is TGTGCCAGCAGTTTTTGGCAGGGGGCCGGTGGCTACACCTTC. The chain joins TRBV27 to TRBJ1-2; 8 nucleotides line up with TRBD1. CDR3 length equals 14 residues. The germline gives CDR1 MNHEY, CDR2 SMNVEV (reference sequence). V gave up 3 bases and J gave up 7 bases; unmatched junction bases: 7.

The chain links TRBV28 to TRBJ1-2; D remains unclear. CDR3 length: 13 residues. Trimming removed 7 bases from V and 8 bases from J, with 17 bases in between. Germline V CDR1 and CDR2: MDHEN, SYDVKM. The CDR3 region is CASTLTGISGYTF. CDR3 bases: TGTGCCAGCACCCTCACGGGGATAAGCGGCTACACCTTC.

The chain uses TRBV5-1 and TRBJ2-7, with TRBD2 matching 12 bases. The CDR3 totals 16 residues. Germline CDR1 SGHRS, CDR2 YFSETQ. V shed 4 bases, J shed 5 bases, and the junction held 10 bases outside the gene matches. The CDR3 sequence: CASSGETSGSVHEQYF. The DNA for the CDR3 is TGCGCCAGCAGCGGAGAGACTAGCGGGAGTGTACACGAGCAGTACTTC.

The chain couples TRBV19 to TRBJ2-1, with D possibly being TRBD2 (5 bases). Trimming shortened V by 4 bases and J by 8 bases, and 24 bases separated the two germline ends. Germline CDR1 is LNHDA and CDR2 is SQIVND (reference sequence). This CDR3 spans 17 amino acids. The CDR3 here is CASSTINPGTSGDEQFF. The CDR3, as DNA: TGTGCCAGTAGTACCATCAACCCGGGAACCTCGGGCGATGAGCAGTTCTTC.

The V gene is TRBV2, the J gene TRBJ2-2, with TRBD2 as a possible D gene (6 bases). Germline CDR1 reads SNHLY; CDR2 reads FYNNEI. The CDR3 is 14 residues long. With 9 bases removed from V and 1 base from J, the gap between germline ends came to 12 bases. The CDR3 DNA sequence: TGTGCCAGTCTGCGCGGGGAGAACACCGGGGAGCTGTTTTTT. It is translated as CASLRGENTGELFF.

The chain has TRBV7-2 and TRBJ1-1, with D possibly being TRBD1 (6 bases). Germline V gene data show CDR1 as SGHTA and CDR2 as FQGNSA. V lost 2 bases, J lost 5 bases, and 15 bases lay in between. The CDR3 is 15 residues long. The CDR3 region is CASSLPGVWETEAFF. CDR3 sequence (DNA): TGTGCCAGCAGCTTACCAGGGGTCTGGGAAACTGAAGCTTTCTTT.

The chain couples TRBV11-2 to TRBJ1-1, with 9 bases identical to TRBD1. Per the germline V gene, CDR1 is SGHAT and CDR2 is FQNNGV. Germline trimming cut 5 bases from V and 5 bases from J; bases unmatched to any gene: 6. The CDR3 spans 14 residues. The CDR3 sequence is CASSKQGAYTEAFF. The CDR3 bases are TGTGCCAGCAGCAAACAGGGGGCATATACTGAAGCTTTCTTT.